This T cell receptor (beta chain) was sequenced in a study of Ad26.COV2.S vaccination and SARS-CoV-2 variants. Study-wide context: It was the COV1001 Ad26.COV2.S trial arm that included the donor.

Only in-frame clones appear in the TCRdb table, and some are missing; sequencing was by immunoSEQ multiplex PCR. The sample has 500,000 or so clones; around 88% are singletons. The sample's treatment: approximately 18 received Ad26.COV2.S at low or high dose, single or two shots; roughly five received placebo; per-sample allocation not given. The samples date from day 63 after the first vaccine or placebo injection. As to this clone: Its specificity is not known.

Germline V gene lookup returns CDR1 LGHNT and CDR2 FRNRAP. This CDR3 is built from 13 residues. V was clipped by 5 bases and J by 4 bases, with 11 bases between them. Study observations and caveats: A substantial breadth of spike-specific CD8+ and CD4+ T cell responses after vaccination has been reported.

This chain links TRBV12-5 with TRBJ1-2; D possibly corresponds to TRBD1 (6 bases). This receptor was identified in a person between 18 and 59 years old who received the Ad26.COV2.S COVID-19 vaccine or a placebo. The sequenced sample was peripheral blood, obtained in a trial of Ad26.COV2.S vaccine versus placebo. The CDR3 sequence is CASGEGQSYGYTF. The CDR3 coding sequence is TGTGCTAGTGGTGAAGGACAGAGCTATGGCTACACCTTC.